What follows describes a single T cell receptor beta chain. Original handling: Amplification of reference gene primers provided the estimated nucleated cell counts. Libraries were prepared by immunoSEQ multiplex PCR; TCRdb keeps only in-frame clonotypes and omits some of them. That table furnishes V, J and clone size, whereas the DNA furnished D and trimming. This sample has around 370,000 clones, with 91% found just once. Deletions cut 4 bases from V and 8 bases from J, with 14 bases between. Germline CDR1 reads MGHDK; CDR2 reads SYGVNS. There are 14 residues in the CDR3. These data are taken from a study of blood T cell repertoires in COVID-19.

The source is a woman under 30 who had recovered from COVID-19. The sequenced material came from peripheral blood. V and J are TRBV25-1 and TRBJ1-4, with D perhaps TRBD1 (5 bases). The CDR3 DNA sequence: TGTGCCAGCAGTGTATATGGGGCGGGAGAAAAACTGTTTTTT. Translating it yields CASSVYGAGEKLFF. Looking up the rest from reference TRBV25-1 and TRBJ1-4 gives the full variable domain: EADIYQTPRYLVIGTGKKITLECSQTMGHDKMYWYQQDPGMELHLIHYSYGVNSTEKGDLSSESTVSRIRTEHFPLTLESARPSHTSQYLCASSVYGAGEKLFFGSGTQLSVL.